These 18 T cell receptor beta chains were all obtained from the same sample, sequenced in a study of T cell responses to AZD1222 COVID-19 vaccine. Repertoires were generated with immunoSEQ multiplex PCR, while TCRdb's copy carries only in-frame clones and drops some. The table records approximately 100,000 clones, about nine tenths of them present only once. Sequenced here: peripheral blood, sampled on day 0 of AZD1222 vaccination. The source of these receptors is an adult in good health.

This clone was counted between two and nine times. The chain combines TRBV19 with TRBJ2-2; 12 bases fit TRBD2. CDR1 is LNHDA, CDR2 SQIVND, per germline (reference sequence). The V segment lost 6 bases and the J segment 3 bases; nucleotides outside the gene matches: 5. The CDR3 has 16 residues. The CDR3, as DNA: TGTGCCAGTAGCCGCACTAGCGGGGGGTACACCGGGGAGCTGTTTTTT. Protein product: CASSRTSGGYTGELFF.

V gene TRBV18 combines with J gene TRBJ2-3; no reliable D call. CDR1 is KGHSH and CDR2 is LQKENI in the germline V gene. CDR3 length equals 16 residues. Trimming removed 1 base from V and 0 bases from J, with 11 bases in between. The CDR3 DNA reads TGTGCCAGCTCACCACGGTTAGGCAGGAGCACAGATACGCAGTATTTT. Translating it yields CASSPRLGRSTDTQYF.

V usage is TRBV3-1 (or the pseudogene TRBV3-2) and J usage is TRBJ1-6; D not resolved. The V gene's germline CDR1 is LGHDT and CDR2 YNNKEL (reference sequence). V gave up 0 bases and J gave up 7 bases, with 7 bases separating them. The CDR3 is 14 amino acids. The DNA for the CDR3 is TGTGCCAGCAGCCAAGACACTAAGAATTCACCCCTCCACTTT. As protein: CASSQDTKNSPLHF.

As to this clone: Distinct nucleotide sequences in the sample also encode this CDR3. The CDR3 DNA reads as TGTGCCAGCAGTTTAGGTTCTTATGGCTACACCTTC. Translated, it gives CASSLGSYGYTF. V and J are TRBV28 and TRBJ1-2; D unclear. This CDR3 has 12 amino acids. Germline V gives CDR1 MDHEN, CDR2 SYDVKM. V lost 2 bases and J lost 5, with 6 bases in between.

This clone came up once. The rearrangement joins TRBV5-8 to TRBJ2-7, with 8 bases fitting TRBD2. Germline V gives CDR1 SGHTS, CDR2 YDEGEE. V shed 5 bases and J 0 bases; nucleotides not matched to a gene: 4. The CDR3 runs 14 residues. The CDR3 here is CASRKTSGSYEQYF. The CDR3 DNA is TGTGCCAGCAGGAAAACTAGCGGCTCCTACGAGCAGTACTTC. The full variable domain, its missing parts supplied by reference TRBV5-8 and TRBJ2-7, is EAGVTQSPTHLIKTRGQQATLRCSPISGHTSVYWYQQALGLGLQFLLWYDEGEERNRGNFPPRFSGRQFPNYSSELNVNALELEDSALYLCASRKTSGSYEQYFGPGTRLTVT.

The chain combines TRBV29-1 with TRBJ1-2; maybe TRBD1 (5 bases). Per germline, CDR1 SQVTM and CDR2 ANQGSEA. V was cut by 4 bases and J by 7 bases, with 13 bases left in between. The CDR3 runs to 12 residues. CDR3 sequence (DNA): TGCAGCGTTGTGGGGGTTCTAGGTGGCTACACCTTC. It codes for CSVVGVLGGYTF.

The CDR3 DNA reads TGTGCCATCAGCCCCGGACGGGACAGGGGGCGAGGCAATGAGCAGTTCTTC. Translation gives CAISPGRDRGRGNEQFF. The chain carries TRBV10-3 and TRBJ2-1; 12 nucleotides match TRBD1. Germline loops: CDR1 ENHRY, CDR2 SYGVKD. V was clipped by 6 bases and J by 6 bases; unmatched bases: 12. The CDR3 is 17 residues long.

The chain has TRBV7-9 and TRBJ1-1, with TRBD1 identical over 7 bases. Unmatched junction bases numbered 9, after V lost 5 bases and J lost 0 bases. The CDR3 loop spans 16 amino acids. Germline V CDR1 and CDR2: SEHNR, FQNEAQ (reference sequence). The CDR3 coding sequence is TGTGCCAGCAGCGTGATAGGGACAGCGATGAACACTGAAGCTTTCTTT. Protein: CASSVIGTAMNTEAFF.

This clone has just one count. V and J are TRBV5-6 and TRBJ1-2; 8 nucleotides align to TRBD1. The CDR3 has 14 residues. Germline V gene data show CDR1 as SGHDT and CDR2 as YYEEEE. After removal of 4 bases from V and 4 bases from J, the junction contained 6 bases not matched to a gene. Here the CDR3 DNA reads TGTGCCAGCAGCCAGGGACAGGCATTCTATGGCTACACCTTC. Translated, it gives CASSQGQAFYGYTF.

This chain's CDR3 is CASSLGGPQGGTEAFF. The CDR3 DNA is TGCGCCAGCAGCTTGGGGGGGCCGCAGGGAGGAACTGAAGCTTTCTTT. This sequence joins TRBV5-1 and TRBJ1-1; D is perhaps TRBD1 (6 bases). In germline, CDR1 is SGHRS, CDR2 YFSETQ. The CDR3 sequence is 16 residues long. With 0 bases removed from V and 5 bases from J, the gap between germline ends came to 17 bases.

The chain is built from TRBV29-1 and TRBJ2-7, with TRBD1 matching 8 bases. There are 11 residues in the CDR3. The germline CDR1 and CDR2 sequences are SQVTM and ANQGSEA. Trimming cost V 7 bases and J 5 bases; bases outside gene matches: 4. CDR3 residues: CSAGQGHEQYF. Here the CDR3 DNA reads TGCAGCGCCGGACAGGGCCACGAGCAGTACTTC.

The rearrangement uses TRBV11-2 and TRBJ2-1; perhaps TRBD1 as D (5 bases). The V and J ends lost 5 bases and 0 bases respectively, with 11 bases between them. The germline gives CDR1 SGHAT, CDR2 FQNNGV. The CDR3 is made up of 15 amino acids. The DNA of the CDR3 is TGTGCCAGCAGCAGGGGCCCTAGCTCCTACAATGAGCAGTTCTTC. It translates to CASSRGPSSYNEQFF.

The chain carries TRBV28 and TRBJ1-5; D perhaps matches TRBD1 (6 bases). Trimming cost V 5 bases and J 7 bases, with 9 bases left between them. The CDR3 is made up of 12 amino acids. Germline values: CDR1 MDHEN, CDR2 SYDVKM. CDR3 in DNA: TGTGCCAGCAGTACAGGGACCCAGCCCCAGCATTTT. As protein: CASSTGTQPQHF.

V is TRBV3-1 (or the pseudogene TRBV3-2) and J is TRBJ1-5; possibly TRBD1 for D (5 bases). The germline V and J ends were trimmed by 1 base and 5 bases, with 18 bases remaining between them. The CDR3 loop spans 17 amino acids. Germline CDR1 is LGHDT and CDR2 is YNNKEL (reference sequence). CDR3 sequence reads: CASSQGQKGRLDQPQHF. The DNA for the CDR3 is TGTGCCAGCAGCCAAGGGCAAAAGGGGCGGCTTGATCAGCCCCAGCATTTT.

The chain recombines TRBV2 with TRBJ2-7; weak D call: TRBD2 (5 bases). Germline values: CDR1 SNHLY, CDR2 FYNNEI. The V end was cut by 2 bases, the J end by 2 bases, with 13 bases between. The CDR3 runs to 15 residues. CDR3 sequence reads: CASSEFVTGTYEQYF. CDR3 DNA: TGTGCCAGCAGTGAATTTGTCACGGGGACCTACGAGCAGTACTTC. Variable domain in full (rest from reference TRBV2 and TRBJ2-7): EPEVTQTPSHQVTQMGQEVILRCVPISNHLYFYWYRQILGQKVEFLVSFYNNEISEKSEIFDDQFSVERPDGSNFTLKIRSTKLEDSAMYFCASSEFVTGTYEQYFGPGTRLTVT.

J is TRBJ2-4 and V is TRBV4-1, with 14 bases that match TRBD2. The CDR3 consists of 20 residues. Per germline, CDR1 MGHRA and CDR2 YSYEKL. V lost 3 bases and J lost 0; bases outside the gene matches: 10. CDR3 sequence (DNA): TGCGCCAGCAGCCAGGAATCCCCCGGACTAGCGGGAGGAGCCAAAAACATTCAGTACTTC. This translates into CASSQESPGLAGGAKNIQYF.

This chain uses TRBV4-2 with TRBJ1-2; tentative D call: TRBD1 (5 bases). V was pared by 5 bases and J by 0 bases, with 16 bases between. The CDR3 is 16 residues long. Germline values: CDR1 LGHNA, CDR2 YNFKEQ. CDR3 protein: CASSGTGSKTNYGYTF. DNA of the CDR3: TGTGCCAGCAGCGGGACGGGGTCTAAAACTAACTATGGCTACACCTTC.

The chain employs TRBV11-3 and TRBJ2-2; 7 bases match TRBD1. Germline V gene lookup returns CDR1 SGHNT and CDR2 YENEEA. The CDR3 contains 12 residues. The J segment lost 3 bases and the V segment lost 8 bases, leaving 0 bases of the junction unmatched. This CDR3 is CASGTDTGELFF. The CDR3 coding sequence is TGTGCCAGCGGGACAGACACCGGGGAGCTGTTTTTT.